This T cell receptor (beta chain) was obtained from a study of T cells after yellow fever vaccination. On this clonotype itself: Its antigen is still unknown.

Study findings and constraints: Boosting was followed by the reappearance of most primary-vaccination clones (96% CD4, about 90% CD8). The appearance of a small share of clonotypes in both CD4 and CD8 compartments was observed.

V gave up 2 bases and J gave up 3 bases; unmatched junction bases: 10. CDR1 and CDR2 (germline): PRHDT, FYEKMQ (reference sequence). The length of the CDR3 is 18 residues. TCRdb reprocessed the 5' RACE reads with MiXCR, giving one entry per CDR3 protein. This sample has tens of thousands of distinct CDR3 sequences, with 5% found just once. The source material was CD8+ T cells sorted from PBMCs, sampled 10 days after the yellow fever booster vaccination. V usage is TRBV13 and J usage is TRBJ1-4, with 9 positions matching TRBD1. The origin of this receptor is a man aged 25 to 40 who received the YFV17D yellow fever vaccine. This CDR3 reads CASSLTGGASTANEKLFF. CDR3 bases: TGTGCCAGCAGCTTAACAGGGGGCGCTTCTACGGCTAATGAAAAACTGTTTTTT.